This is a list of T cell receptor beta chains from one sample in a study of T cell changes during pregnancy in multiple sclerosis. TCRdb keeps only in-frame clones here, not all; method: immunoSEQ multiplex PCR. The table includes about 99,000 clones, about 91% detected once. The sample was peripheral blood, taken after pregnancy. Every receptor here comes from a female donor with multiple sclerosis, enrolled in a pregnancy study. CDR3s include the opening cysteine and the closing phenylalanine or tryptophan. The D gene is left open where the match is weak. The size entry is marked missing in some rows and otherwise reads once, few, many or a size class.

V: TRBV28
size: once
D: -
J: TRBJ1-5
CDR3: CASSSQGQGRWNQPQHF
DNA: TGTGCCAGCAGTTCCCAGGGTCAGGGTCGGTGGAATCAGCCCCAGCATTTT

V: TRBV5-4
size: -
D: -
J: TRBJ2-5
CDR3: CASSLVPGQQETQYF
DNA: TGTGCCAGCAGCTTGGTCCCGGGACAACAAGAGACCCAGTACTTC

V: TRBV9
size: -
D: TRBD2
J: TRBJ2-7
CDR3: CASSPSGSSSYEQYF
DNA: TGTGCCAGCAGCCCTAGCGGTAGTAGCTCCTACGAGCAGTACTTC

V: TRBV7-9
size: -
D: -
J: TRBJ1-1
CDR3: CASRSRQPRRDTEAFF
DNA: TGTGCCAGCAGATCACGACAGCCTCGAAGGGACACTGAAGCTTTCTTT

V: TRBV28
size: -
D: TRBD1
J: TRBJ2-6
CDR3: CASSFGTGGANVLTF
DNA: TGTGCCAGCAGTTTCGGGACAGGGGGGGCCAACGTCCTGACTTTC

V: TRBV18
size: once
D: -
J: TRBJ2-1
CDR3: CASSRGFNEQFF
DNA: TGTGCCAGCTCACGAGGGTTCAATGAGCAGTTCTTC

V: TRBV7-8
size: once
D: TRBD2
J: TRBJ2-7
CDR3: CASSLGSSGSYEQYF
DNA: TGTGCCAGCAGCTTGGGTAGTAGCGGGAGCTACGAGCAGTACTTC

V: TRBV27
size: -
D: -
J: TRBJ2-7
CDR3: CASSSRLDHYEQYF
DNA: TGTGCCAGCAGTTCCCGACTAGACCACTACGAGCAGTACTTC

V: TRBV7-2
size: -
D: TRBD2
J: TRBJ2-5
CDR3: CASSLVASGGQETQYF
DNA: TGTGCCAGCAGCTTAGTTGCTAGCGGGGGCCAAGAGACCCAGTACTTC

V: TRBV10-3
size: -
D: TRBD2
J: TRBJ2-5
CDR3: CATSGLAGNQETQYF
DNA: TGTGCCACCTCAGGACTAGCGGGGAACCAAGAGACCCAGTACTTC

V: TRBV11-3
size: -
D: -
J: TRBJ2-7
CDR3: CASSSLPPGLGVGGQYF
DNA: TGTGCCAGCAGCAGTTTACCTCCGGGACTCGGTGTTGGAGGGCAGTACTTC

V: TRBV9
size: -
D: -
J: TRBJ1-2
CDR3: CASSGQVWGYTF
DNA: TGTGCCAGCAGCGGACAGGTTTGGGGCTACACCTTC

V: TRBV10-3
size: -
D: TRBD2
J: TRBJ2-2
CDR3: CAISRGGPGELFF
DNA: TGTGCCATCAGTCGCGGGGGGCCCGGGGAGCTGTTTTTT

V: TRBV7-9
size: once
D: -
J: TRBJ2-5
CDR3: CASSLGTSGSLQETQYF
DNA: TGTGCCAGCAGCCTGGGGACTTCAGGTAGTTTGCAAGAGACCCAGTACTTC

V: TRBV11-2
size: -
D: TRBD1
J: TRBJ2-7
CDR3: CASTSSWAGGGYEQYF
DNA: TGTGCCAGCACCTCCTCGTGGGCAGGGGGCGGCTACGAGCAGTACTTC

V: TRBV7-2
size: -
D: -
J: TRBJ1-5
CDR3: CASSLSRDNQPQHF
DNA: TGTGCCAGCAGCTTAAGCAGGGACAATCAGCCCCAGCATTTT

V: TRBV6-1
size: -
D: TRBD2
J: TRBJ2-7
CDR3: CASSEGWVGAGGLPHEQYF
DNA: TGTGCCAGCAGTGAAGGGTGGGTCGGAGCGGGAGGACTCCCCCACGAGCAGTACTTC

V: TRBV11-3
size: -
D: TRBD1
J: TRBJ1-2
CDR3: CASSWTGGSGYTF
DNA: TGTGCCAGCAGCTGGACAGGGGGAAGTGGCTACACCTTC

V: TRBV5-5
size: -
D: -
J: TRBJ1-5
CDR3: CASSRGGQGIAAQHF
DNA: TGTGCCAGCAGCCGGGGGGGGCAGGGGATTGCGGCCCAGCATTTT

V: TRBV15
size: -
D: -
J: TRBJ1-5
CDR3: CATSRESLGDSNQPQHF
DNA: TGTGCCACCAGCCGAGAATCACTAGGTGATAGCAATCAGCCCCAGCATTTT

V: TRBV6-5
size: -
D: TRBD1
J: TRBJ2-5
CDR3: CASSYGQARETQYF
DNA: TGTGCCAGCAGTTACGGACAGGCCCGGGAGACCCAGTACTTC

V: TRBV12-1
size: -
D: -
J: TRBJ2-3
CDR3: CASRENWTSGAPSTRGTQYF
DNA: TGTGCCAGCAGGGAGAACTGGACTAGCGGGGCACCCTCCACGAGGGGCACGCAGTATTTT

V: TRBV28
size: -
D: -
J: TRBJ2-7
CDR3: CASSLWGASYEQYF
DNA: TGTGCCAGCAGTTTATGGGGGGCGTCCTACGAGCAGTACTTC

V: TRBV5-4
size: -
D: -
J: TRBJ2-2
CDR3: CASSLTMGNTGELFF
DNA: TGTGCCAGCAGCTTGACCATGGGCAACACCGGGGAGCTGTTTTTT

V: TRBV2
size: -
D: -
J: TRBJ2-1
CDR3: CASRLDRDGNEQFF
DNA: TGTGCCAGCAGATTAGACAGAGATGGTAATGAGCAGTTCTTC

V: TRBV29-1
size: -
D: -
J: TRBJ1-2
CDR3: CSVDETGHYGYTF
DNA: TGCAGCGTTGACGAGACAGGACACTATGGCTACACCTTC

V: TRBV6-1
size: -
D: -
J: TRBJ1-2
CDR3: CASSEARHYGYTF
DNA: TGTGCCAGCAGTGAAGCGCGGCACTATGGCTACACCTTC

V: TRBV28
size: -
D: TRBD2
J: TRBJ2-7
CDR3: CASSYKRGGWQYF
DNA: TGTGCCAGCAGTTATAAGCGGGGGGGGTGGCAGTACTTC

V: TRBV18
size: few
D: TRBD1
J: TRBJ1-5
CDR3: CASSPQGQGGQPQHF
DNA: TGTGCCAGCTCACCACAGGGACAGGGGGGTCAGCCCCAGCATTTT

V: TRBV28
size: -
D: TRBD1
J: TRBJ1-1
CDR3: CASSSAGQGVRTEAFF
DNA: TGTGCCAGCAGCTCCGCGGGACAGGGGGTTCGGACTGAAGCTTTCTTT

V: TRBV7-3
size: -
D: -
J: TRBJ2-7
CDR3: CASSRGGGSYEQYF
DNA: TGTGCCAGCAGCAGAGGCGGCGGCTCCTACGAGCAGTACTTC

V: TRBV28
size: few
D: -
J: TRBJ2-3
CDR3: CASSLQVTGTDTQYF
DNA: TGTGCCAGCAGTTTGCAGGTAACGGGCACAGATACGCAGTATTTT

V: TRBV11-2
size: -
D: TRBD2
J: TRBJ2-1
CDR3: CASSLAETSGDYNEQFF
DNA: TGTGCCAGCAGCTTAGCAGAGACTAGCGGGGACTACAATGAGCAGTTCTTC

V: TRBV7-9
size: -
D: -
J: TRBJ1-2
CDR3: CASSRPGGDSNYGYTF
DNA: TGTGCCAGCAGCCGACCGGGGGGGGATTCTAACTATGGCTACACCTTC

V: TRBV7-8
size: -
D: -
J: TRBJ1-1
CDR3: CASSLEYGRGNTEAFF
DNA: TGTGCCAGCAGCTTAGAATATGGCAGGGGTAACACTGAAGCTTTCTTT

V: TRBV2
size: -
D: -
J: TRBJ2-7
CDR3: CASSGARNYEQYF
DNA: TGTGCCAGCAGTGGCGCCAGGAACTACGAGCAGTACTTC

V: TRBV2
size: -
D: -
J: TRBJ1-3
CDR3: CASRLTQSSGNTIYF
DNA: TGTGCCAGCAGGCTGACACAAAGCTCTGGAAACACCATATATTTT

V: TRBV11-2
size: -
D: TRBD2
J: TRBJ2-7
CDR3: CASSLGAGPSYEQYF
DNA: TGTGCCAGCAGCTTAGGAGCGGGGCCCTCCTACGAGCAGTACTTC

V: TRBV11-1
size: -
D: TRBD1
J: TRBJ2-7
CDR3: CASSPSPGTGGREQYF
DNA: TGTGCCAGCAGCCCCTCCCCCGGGACAGGTGGCCGCGAGCAGTACTTC

V: TRBV7-2
size: -
D: TRBD1
J: TRBJ2-3
CDR3: CASSSGQGGTDTQYF
DNA: TGTGCCAGCAGCTCGGGACAGGGTGGGACAGATACGCAGTATTTT

V: TRBV7-9
size: -
D: TRBD2
J: TRBJ2-1
CDR3: CASSFAGGILKHNEQFF
DNA: TGTGCCAGCAGCTTCGCGGGAGGAATACTTAAACACAATGAGCAGTTCTTC

V: TRBV19
size: -
D: TRBD1
J: TRBJ1-5
CDR3: CASRIAGQGLNQPQHF
DNA: TGTGCCAGTAGGATCGCCGGACAGGGCCTTAATCAGCCCCAGCATTTT

V: TRBV4-2
size: -
D: -
J: TRBJ2-2
CDR3: CASSQDTRANTGELFF
DNA: TGTGCCAGCAGCCAAGATACCAGGGCGAACACCGGGGAGCTGTTTTTT

V: TRBV6-6
size: -
D: -
J: TRBJ2-5
CDR3: CASSSPTSQETQYF
DNA: TGTGCCAGCAGTTCACCTACCTCTCAAGAGACCCAGTACTTC

V: TRBV5-5
size: -
D: -
J: TRBJ1-6
CDR3: CASSPLVALNSPLHF
DNA: TGTGCCAGCAGCCCCCTGGTGGCCCTGAATTCACCCCTCCACTTT

V: TRBV15
size: -
D: -
J: TRBJ2-3
CDR3: CATSVSTDTQYF
DNA: TGTGCCACCAGCGTGTCTACAGATACGCAGTATTTT

V: TRBV11-2
size: once
D: TRBD2
J: TRBJ2-1
CDR3: CASSDQTSGSRGEQFF
DNA: TGTGCCAGCAGCGACCAGACTAGCGGGAGTAGAGGAGAGCAGTTCTTC

V: TRBV5-4
size: -
D: TRBD1
J: TRBJ1-1
CDR3: CASSLPGQGSEAFF
DNA: TGTGCCAGCAGCTTACCGGGACAGGGTTCTGAAGCTTTCTTT

V: TRBV28
size: -
D: TRBD2
J: TRBJ2-3
CDR3: CASIPPRLAGVPTSGTQYF
DNA: TGTGCCAGCATCCCCCCTCGACTAGCGGGAGTACCAACCTCGGGTACGCAGTATTTT

V: TRBV13
size: -
D: -
J: TRBJ2-7
CDR3: CASSSGGDGEQYF
DNA: TGTGCCAGCAGCTCCGGAGGGGATGGCGAGCAGTACTTC

V: TRBV6-1
size: -
D: -
J: TRBJ1-2
CDR3: CASSLLSPLTF
DNA: TGTGCCAGCAGTCTGCTTAGCCCGCTCACCTTC